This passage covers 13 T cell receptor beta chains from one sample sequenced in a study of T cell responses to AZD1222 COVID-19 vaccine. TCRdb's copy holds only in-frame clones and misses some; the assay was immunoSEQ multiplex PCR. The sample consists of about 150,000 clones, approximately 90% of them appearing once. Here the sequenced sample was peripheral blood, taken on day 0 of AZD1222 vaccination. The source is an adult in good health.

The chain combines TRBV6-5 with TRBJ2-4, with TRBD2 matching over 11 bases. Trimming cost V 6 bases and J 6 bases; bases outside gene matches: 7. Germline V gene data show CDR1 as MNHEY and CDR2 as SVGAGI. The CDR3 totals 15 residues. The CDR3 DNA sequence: TGTGCCAGCAGCTACAGGGGGACTAGCGGAAACATTCAGTACTTC. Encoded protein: CASSYRGTSGNIQYF.

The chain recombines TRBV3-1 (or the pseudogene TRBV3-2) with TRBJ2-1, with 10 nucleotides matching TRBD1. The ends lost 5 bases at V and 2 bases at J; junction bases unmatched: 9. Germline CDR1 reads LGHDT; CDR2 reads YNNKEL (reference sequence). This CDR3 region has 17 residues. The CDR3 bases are TGTGCCAGCAGCTCTGCCTCCGGGACAGGGGCCTACAATGAGCAGTTCTTC. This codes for CASSSASGTGAYNEQFF.

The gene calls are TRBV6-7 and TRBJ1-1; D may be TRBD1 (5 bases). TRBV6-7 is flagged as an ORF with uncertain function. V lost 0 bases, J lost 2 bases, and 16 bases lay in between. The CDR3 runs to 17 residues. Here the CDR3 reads CASSYSMVTEGNTEAFF. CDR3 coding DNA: TGTGCCAGCAGTTACTCGATGGTGACAGAAGGAAACACTGAAGCTTTCTTT.

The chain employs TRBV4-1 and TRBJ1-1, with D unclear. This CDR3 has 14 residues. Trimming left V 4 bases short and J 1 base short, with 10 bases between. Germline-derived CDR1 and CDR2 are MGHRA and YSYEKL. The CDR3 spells CASSPRYPNTEAFF. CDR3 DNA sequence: TGCGCCAGCAGCCCAAGGTACCCGAACACTGAAGCTTTCTTT.

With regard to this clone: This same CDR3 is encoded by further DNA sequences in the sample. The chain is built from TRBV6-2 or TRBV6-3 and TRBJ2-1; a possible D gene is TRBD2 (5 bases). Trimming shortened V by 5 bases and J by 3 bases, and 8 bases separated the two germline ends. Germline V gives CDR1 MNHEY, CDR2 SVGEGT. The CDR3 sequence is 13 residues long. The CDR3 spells CASSQRSYNEQFF. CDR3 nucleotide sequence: TGTGCCAGCAGTCAGCGGAGCTACAATGAGCAGTTCTTC.

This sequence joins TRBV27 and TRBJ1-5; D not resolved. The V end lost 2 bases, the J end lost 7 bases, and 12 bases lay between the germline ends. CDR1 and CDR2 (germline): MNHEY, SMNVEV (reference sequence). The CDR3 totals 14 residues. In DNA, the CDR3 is TGTGCCAGCAGTTTAAATCTGGGTGTACAGCCCCAGCATTTT. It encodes CASSLNLGVQPQHF.

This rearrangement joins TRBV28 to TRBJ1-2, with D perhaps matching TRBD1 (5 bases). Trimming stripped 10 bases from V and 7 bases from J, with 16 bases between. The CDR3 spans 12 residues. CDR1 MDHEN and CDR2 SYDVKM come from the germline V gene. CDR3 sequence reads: CATNVRAAGYTF. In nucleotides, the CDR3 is TGTGCCACGAATGTCAGGGCGGCTGGCTACACCTTC.

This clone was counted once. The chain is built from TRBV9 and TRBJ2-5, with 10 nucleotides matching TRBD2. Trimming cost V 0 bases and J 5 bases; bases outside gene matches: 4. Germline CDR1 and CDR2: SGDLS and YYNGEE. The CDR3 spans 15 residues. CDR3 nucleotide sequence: TGTGCCAGCAGCGTAGGGGGGACTAGCGAGGAGACCCAGTACTTC. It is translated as CASSVGGTSEETQYF.

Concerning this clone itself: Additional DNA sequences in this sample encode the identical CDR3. Written as DNA, the CDR3 is TGTGCCAGCAGTTACGGGGGGCAGGAGACCCAGTACTTC. This codes for CASSYGGQETQYF. This chain joins TRBV6-5 and TRBJ2-5, with D perhaps being TRBD1 or TRBD2 (6 bases each). Germline loops: CDR1 MNHEY, CDR2 SVGAGI. CDR3 length: 13 residues. The V gene lost 2 bases and the J gene lost 5 bases, with 9 bases spanning the gap.

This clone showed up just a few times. CDR3 sequence (DNA): TGTGCCAGCACCGGTAAGGTGAACACTGAAGCTTTCTTT. It codes for CASTGKVNTEAFF. The chain links TRBV2 to TRBJ1-1; D remains unclear. This CDR3 region has 13 residues. The V and J ends lost 7 bases and 0 bases respectively, with 9 bases between them. The germline V gene encodes CDR1 SNHLY and CDR2 FYNNEI.

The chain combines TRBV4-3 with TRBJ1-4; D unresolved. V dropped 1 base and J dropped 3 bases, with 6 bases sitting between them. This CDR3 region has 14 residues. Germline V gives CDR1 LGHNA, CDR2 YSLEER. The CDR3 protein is CASSQVSANEKLFF. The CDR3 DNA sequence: TGCGCCAGCAGCCAAGTGTCGGCTAATGAAAAACTGTTTTTT.

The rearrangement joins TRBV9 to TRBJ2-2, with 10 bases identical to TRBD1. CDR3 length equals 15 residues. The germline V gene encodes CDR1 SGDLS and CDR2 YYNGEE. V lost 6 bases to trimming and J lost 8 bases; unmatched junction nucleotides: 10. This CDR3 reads CASNTGDRGYGELFF. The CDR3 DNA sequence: TGTGCCAGCAACACGGGGGACAGGGGTTATGGGGAGCTGTTTTTT.

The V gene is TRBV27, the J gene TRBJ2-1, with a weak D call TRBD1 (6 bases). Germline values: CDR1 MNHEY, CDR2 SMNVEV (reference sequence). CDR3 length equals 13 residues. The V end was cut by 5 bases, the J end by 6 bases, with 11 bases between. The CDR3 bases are TGTGCCAGCAGTCCTCTGGGGGCCAATGAGCAGTTCTTC. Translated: CASSPLGANEQFF.